The T cell receptor (beta chain) described here comes from a study of OX40 agonist ivuxolimab in advanced cancers. Background on the study: Prior anti-PD-1, anti-PD-L1 or anti-CTLA-4 therapy was allowed; more than 30% had some. General study findings and limits: Some nonresponders likewise displayed low normalized T-cell clonal expansion. In CD8+ T cells, expanded clones were on average more numerous than in CD4+.

Concerning this clone: The antigen remains undetermined.

TCRdb's table, derived via immunoSEQ multiplex PCR, lists solely in-frame clones and lacks some. The sample has tens of thousands of clones; roughly 90% are singletons. With V trimmed by 5 bases and J by 3 bases, 2 bases remained unmatched. The germline V gene has CDR1 MNHEY and CDR2 SMNVEV (reference sequence). CDR3 length: 15 amino acids. This sequence originates from an adult with an advanced solid tumor such as melanoma, head and neck, liver or kidney cancer. The sample consisted of CD4+ or CD8+ T cells sorted from blood, taken in a trial of the OX40 agonist ivuxolimab. This chain connects TRBV27 to TRBJ2-1; 12 bases fit TRBD2. Here the CDR3 DNA reads TGTGCCAGCAGTCTACTAGCGGGAGGCTACAATGAGCAGTTCTTC. Protein product: CASSLLAGGYNEQFF.